Below are 13 T cell receptor beta chains sequenced from a single sample in a study of cytomegalovirus exposure and HLA in healthy donors. Primers: 60 Vbeta forward and 13 Jbeta reverse. Sequencing used immunoSEQ multiplex PCR; TCRdb keeps in-frame clones, though not all of them. The table lists some 140,000 clones, 79% of them singletons. The sequenced sample was PBMCs. These receptors came from a man aged 40-49 years in good health and CMV-seropositive.

The CDR3 sequence: CASSLGRGDEKLFF. Written as DNA, the CDR3 is TGTGCCAGCAGCTTGGGCAGGGGTGATGAAAAACTGTTTTTT. The genes are TRBV13 and TRBJ1-4; D perhaps matches TRBD1 (6 bases). Trimming left V 3 bases short and J 6 bases short, with 11 bases between. In germline, CDR1 is PRHDT, CDR2 FYEKMQ (reference sequence). This CDR3 has 14 residues.

This clone has a single count. The chain combines TRBV27 with TRBJ1-1, with 12 bases aligning to TRBD1. Germline CDR1 is MNHEY and CDR2 is SMNVEV (reference sequence). Trimming took 0 bases from V and 5 from J; bases not matched to a gene: 4. The CDR3 has 16 residues. The CDR3 sequence: CASSLSGQGAATEAFF. CDR3 nucleotides: TGTGCCAGCAGTTTATCGGGACAGGGGGCTGCTACTGAAGCTTTCTTT.

This sequence joins TRBV30 and TRBJ2-7, with 11 bases that match TRBD1. V lost 2 bases to trimming and J lost 4 bases; unmatched junction nucleotides: 4. This CDR3 is built from 14 residues. The germline V gene has CDR1 GTSNPN and CDR2 SVGIG (reference sequence). The CDR3 loop reads CAWSTGDRGYEQYF. DNA for the CDR3: TGTGCCTGGAGTACGGGGGACAGGGGGTACGAGCAGTACTTC.

V usage is TRBV5-1 and J usage is TRBJ2-1, with 7 bases fitting TRBD1. The CDR3 loop spans 15 amino acids. Trimming cost V 6 bases and J 1 base; bases outside gene matches: 7. In germline, CDR1 is SGHRS, CDR2 YFSETQ. For the CDR3, the DNA is TGCGCCAGCAACCCCCGACAGGGTTCCTACAATGAGCAGTTCTTC. This codes for CASNPRQGSYNEQFF.

This chain links TRBV19 with TRBJ2-1; D perhaps matches TRBD1 (6 bases). V lost 5 bases and J 2 bases, leaving 16 bases between the germline ends. CDR3 length: 16 residues. Looked up from germline, CDR1 is LNHDA and CDR2 is SQIVND (reference sequence). The CDR3 region is CASSSRDTLTYNEQFF. In DNA form, the CDR3 reads TGTGCCAGTAGTTCCCGGGACACCCTTACCTACAATGAGCAGTTCTTC.

The V call is TRBV7-6, the J call TRBJ2-7; a possible D gene is TRBD2 (5 bases). The V gene lost 3 bases and the J gene lost 6 bases, with 9 bases spanning the gap. Germline V CDR1 and CDR2: SGHVS, FNYEAQ. The length of the CDR3 is 12 residues. Written as DNA, the CDR3 is TGTGCCAGCAGCTTGTACGGGGTCGAGCAGTACTTC. Its translation: CASSLYGVEQYF.

The chain employs TRBV25-1 and TRBJ1-2, with unresolved D. The ends were cut back, 1 base at V and 8 bases at J, with 20 bases in the middle. This CDR3 comprises 16 residues. Germline V gives CDR1 MGHDK, CDR2 SYGVNS. CDR3 bases: TGTGCCAGCAGTGAATGGGGTCTGTCCGAGGGAGGAGGCTACACCTTC. Protein sequence: CASSEWGLSEGGGYTF.

This clone turned up a few times. The gene calls are TRBV4-2 and TRBJ1-2, with TRBD1 as a possible D gene (6 bases). CDR1 LGHNA and CDR2 YNFKEQ come from the germline V gene. The CDR3 contains 15 residues. Trimming removed 3 bases at V and 3 bases at J, with 14 bases between. CDR3 region: CASSQDTGRDYGYTF. In nucleotides, the CDR3 is TGTGCCAGCAGCCAGGACACAGGGAGGGACTATGGCTACACCTTC.

The V gene is TRBV28, the J gene TRBJ2-7; D gene uncertain. The CDR3 covers 11 residues. V shed 6 bases and J shed 3 bases, with 6 bases lying between them. From germline, CDR1 is MDHEN and CDR2 SYDVKM. CDR3: CASSPYYEQYF. The CDR3 bases are TGTGCCAGCAGCCCTTACTACGAGCAGTACTTC. Drawing the rest from reference TRBV28 and TRBJ2-7, the complete variable domain is DVKVTQSSRYLVKRTGEKVFLECVQDMDHENMFWYRQDPGLGLRLIYFSYDVKMKEKGDIPEGYSVSREKKERFSLILESASTNQTSMYLCASSPYYEQYFGPGTRLTVT.

This clone showed up just once. The V gene is TRBV20-1, the J gene TRBJ1-1; TRBD1 might be the D (6 bases). The germline V gene encodes CDR1 DFQATT and CDR2 SNEGSKA (reference sequence). Trimming took off 7 bases at V and 3 bases at J, with 9 bases between the two ends. The CDR3 loop spans 11 amino acids. CDR3 in DNA: TGCAGTGTCTCAGGGGACACTGAAGCTTTCTTT. Protein product: CSVSGDTEAFF.

In its sample, this clone was seen once. The sample holds other DNA sequences that translate to the same CDR3. The chain has TRBV28 and TRBJ1-1; 9 positions match TRBD1. CDR3 length: 17 amino acids. Germline V gives CDR1 MDHEN, CDR2 SYDVKM. J gave up 3 bases and V 4 bases, and 12 bases lay outside the gene matches. CDR3 nucleotide sequence: TGTGCCAGCAGTTACCACAGGGGGCGTGGGTGGGACACTGAAGCTTTCTTT. Amino acid sequence: CASSYHRGRGWDTEAFF.

The V gene is TRBV6-6, the J gene TRBJ2-1; 11 nucleotides align to TRBD2. Per germline, CDR1 MNHNY and CDR2 SVGAGI (reference sequence). This CDR3 is built from 16 residues. V was clipped by 7 bases and J by 7 bases; unmatched bases: 12. In DNA, the CDR3 is TGTGCCAGCAACCTTCTAGCGGGAGGCCCGCAGAATGAGCAGTTCTTC. Its protein product is CASNLLAGGPQNEQFF.

V is TRBV7-9 and J is TRBJ2-5, with 8 bases that match TRBD2. Germline-derived CDR1 and CDR2 are SEHNR and FQNEAQ (reference sequence). The ends lost 3 bases at V and 5 bases at J; junction bases unmatched: 8. The length of the CDR3 is 15 residues. CDR3 nucleotide sequence: TGTGCCAGCAGCTTTCCAGCGGGAGAAGGGGAGACCCAGTACTTC. Translating it yields CASSFPAGEGETQYF.